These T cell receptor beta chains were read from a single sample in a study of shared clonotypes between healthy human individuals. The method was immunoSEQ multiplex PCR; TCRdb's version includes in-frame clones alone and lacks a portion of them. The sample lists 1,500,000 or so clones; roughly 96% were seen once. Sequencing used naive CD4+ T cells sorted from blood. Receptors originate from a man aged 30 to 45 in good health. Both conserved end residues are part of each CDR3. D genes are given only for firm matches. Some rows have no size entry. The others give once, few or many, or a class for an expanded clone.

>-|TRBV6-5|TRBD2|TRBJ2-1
CASRTTSGSNYEQFF
TGTGCCAGCAGGACAACTAGCGGGAGTAACTATGAGCAGTTCTTC
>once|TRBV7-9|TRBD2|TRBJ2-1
CASKTPSGRGNNEQFF
TGTGCCAGCAAGACCCCCAGCGGGAGAGGCAACAATGAGCAGTTCTTC
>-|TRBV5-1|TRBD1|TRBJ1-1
CASSRGQPNTEAFF
TGCGCCAGCAGCAGGGGACAGCCGAACACTGAAGCTTTCTTT
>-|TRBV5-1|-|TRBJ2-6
CASSLALHGANVLTF
TGCGCCAGCAGCTTGGCCCTCCACGGGGCCAACGTCCTGACTTTC
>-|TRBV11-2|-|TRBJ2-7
CASSLGNWVREQYF
TGTGCCAGCAGCTTAGGGAACTGGGTTCGCGAGCAGTACTTC
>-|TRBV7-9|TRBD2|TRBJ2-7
CASSSPVKREPLSYEQYF
TGTGCCAGCAGTTCCCCCGTAAAGCGGGAGCCACTCTCCTACGAGCAGTACTTC
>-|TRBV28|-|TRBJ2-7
CASSSPFSRGSSYEQYF
TGTGCCAGCAGTTCTCCCTTCAGCAGGGGCAGCTCCTACGAGCAGTACTTC
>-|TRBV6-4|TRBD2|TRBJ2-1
CASSAAGLGSYNEQFF
TGTGCCAGCAGTGCAGCGGGGTTAGGCTCCTACAATGAGCAGTTCTTC
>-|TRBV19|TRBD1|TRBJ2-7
CASSIAGTGIYEQYF
TGTGCCAGTAGTATTGCTGGGACAGGGATCTACGAGCAGTACTTC
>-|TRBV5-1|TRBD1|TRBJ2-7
CASSWSPGQGNYEQYF
TGCGCCAGCAGCTGGAGCCCGGGACAGGGGAACTACGAGCAGTACTTC
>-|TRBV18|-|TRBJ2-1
CASSPRGQGAEQFF
TGTGCCAGCTCGCCGCGGGGTCAGGGAGCTGAGCAGTTCTTC
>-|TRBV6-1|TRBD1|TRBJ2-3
CASSDPSTGVIRTDTQYF
TGTGCCAGCAGTGACCCATCTACAGGGGTTATAAGAACAGATACGCAGTATTTT
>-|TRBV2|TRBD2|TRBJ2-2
CASRRVLAGNTGELFF
TGTGCCAGCAGAAGGGTACTAGCGGGGAACACCGGGGAGCTGTTTTTT
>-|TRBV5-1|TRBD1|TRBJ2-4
CASSSRDSAAKNIQYF
TGCGCCAGCAGCTCCCGGGACAGTGCAGCCAAAAACATTCAGTACTTC
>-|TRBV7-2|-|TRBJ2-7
CASSGNGYEQYF
TGTGCCAGCAGCGGAAACGGCTACGAGCAGTACTTC
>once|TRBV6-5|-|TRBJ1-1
CASSYGGMNTEAFF
TGTGCCAGCAGTTACGGGGGGATGAACACTGAAGCTTTCTTT
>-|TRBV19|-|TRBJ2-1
CASSIVRVDEQFF
TGTGCCAGTAGTATAGTTAGGGTCGATGAGCAGTTCTTC
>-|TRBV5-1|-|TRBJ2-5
CASSSYHLALETQYF
TGCGCCAGCAGCTCCTACCACCTAGCTCTCGAGACCCAGTACTTC
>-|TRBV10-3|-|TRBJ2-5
CAISDGVTETQYF
TGTGCCATCAGTGATGGAGTTACGGAGACCCAGTACTTC
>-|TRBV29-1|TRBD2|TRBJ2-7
CSVRTSVKPYEQYF
TGCAGCGTTCGGACTAGCGTGAAACCCTACGAGCAGTACTTC
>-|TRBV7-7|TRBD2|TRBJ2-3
CASSSLAGVSDTQYF
TGTGCCAGCAGCTCTCTAGCGGGAGTTAGTGATACGCAGTATTTT
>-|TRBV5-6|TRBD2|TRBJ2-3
CASSLRLAGVTDTQYF
TGTGCCAGCAGCTTGCGACTAGCGGGGGTCACAGATACGCAGTATTTT